This paragraph reports one T cell receptor beta chain. The authors' processing: Reference gene primer amplification gave nucleated cell count estimates. Profiling relied on immunoSEQ multiplex PCR, and the TCRdb table lists in-frame clones only, not all of them. V and J calls and clone size are those listed in that table; D and trimming were worked out from the DNA. The sample lists some 240,000 clones, roughly nine tenths seen once, with approximately 7.6% in the top ten. These data come from a study of blood T cell repertoires in COVID-19. The overall study: Acute and convalescent COVID-19 specimens originated in the United States, Italy and Spain. The cDNA or gDNA used as material had been derived from T cells, B-cell-depleted T cells, or PBMCs.

Trimming removed 3 bases from V and 2 bases from J, with 8 bases in between. This CDR3 comprises 13 residues. CDR1 and CDR2 (germline): DFQATT, SNEGSKA (reference sequence). The rearrangement uses TRBV20-1 and TRBJ1-5; D unresolved. This receptor was obtained from a man in his 60s who had recovered from COVID-19. Material for sequencing was peripheral blood. DNA for the CDR3: TGCAGTGCTAGTATGCGGGGCAATCAGCCCCAGCATTTT. Amino acids: CSASMRGNQPQHF.